A single T cell receptor beta chain is shown here with its context. The antigen is unknown. V lost 0 bases to trimming and J lost 4 bases, with 7 bases between them. The CDR3 consists of 13 residues. The germline CDR1 and CDR2 sequences are SGHRS and YFSETQ. Time point in this sample: week 5, during vaccination. What each vaccine dose contained was 300 ug of mutant IDH1 20-mer peptide, accompanied by topical imiquimod. Only in-frame clones appear in the TCRdb table, and some are missing; sequencing was by immunoSEQ multiplex PCR. This sample has around 58,000 clones, with approximately 82% found just once. This record belongs to a study of a mutant IDH1 vaccine in newly diagnosed glioma.

The TCR sequence derives from a man aged 25 to 40 with glioma. The V and J genes are TRBV5-1 and TRBJ1-1, with D unclear. The material was PBMCs, obtained from a glioma patient whose treatment included an IDH1 peptide vaccine. This CDR3 reads CASSLAGFTEAFF. DNA for the CDR3: TGCGCCAGCAGCTTGGCGGGGTTCACTGAAGCTTTCTTT.